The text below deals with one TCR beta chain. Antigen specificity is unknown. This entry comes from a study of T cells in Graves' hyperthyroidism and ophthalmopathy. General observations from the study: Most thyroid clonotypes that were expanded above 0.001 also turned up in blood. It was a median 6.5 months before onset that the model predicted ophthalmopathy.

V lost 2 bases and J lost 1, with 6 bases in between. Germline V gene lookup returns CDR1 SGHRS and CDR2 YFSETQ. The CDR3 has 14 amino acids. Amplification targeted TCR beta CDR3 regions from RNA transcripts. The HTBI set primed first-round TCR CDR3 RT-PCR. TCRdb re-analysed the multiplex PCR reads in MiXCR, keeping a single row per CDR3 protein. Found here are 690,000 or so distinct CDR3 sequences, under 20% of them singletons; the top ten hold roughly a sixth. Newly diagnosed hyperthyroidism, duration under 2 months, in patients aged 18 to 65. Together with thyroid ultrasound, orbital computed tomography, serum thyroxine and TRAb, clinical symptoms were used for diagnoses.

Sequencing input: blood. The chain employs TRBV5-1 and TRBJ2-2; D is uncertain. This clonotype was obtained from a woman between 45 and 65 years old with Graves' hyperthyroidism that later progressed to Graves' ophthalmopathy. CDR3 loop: CASSFFMNTGELFF. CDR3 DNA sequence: TGCGCCAGCAGCTTCTTTATGAACACCGGGGAGCTGTTTTTT. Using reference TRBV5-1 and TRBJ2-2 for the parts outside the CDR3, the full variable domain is KAGVTQTPRYLIKTRGQQVTLSCSPISGHRSVSWYQQTPGQGLQFLFEYFSETQRNKGNFPGRFSGRQFSNSRSEMNVSTLELGDSALYLCASSFFMNTGELFFGEGSRLTVL.